The 23 T cell receptor beta chains below all came from one sample that was sequenced in a study of blood T cell repertoires in COVID-19. This table comes from immunoSEQ multiplex PCR, and its TCRdb copy is limited to in-frame clones, with some not included. The table includes fewer than 65,000 clones, about 88% detected once. The specimen was peripheral blood. These receptors were taken from a human donor in a cohort sampled during active COVID-19.

This clone turned up a few times. The V and J genes are TRBV3-1 (or the pseudogene TRBV3-2) and TRBJ1-2; D possibly corresponds to TRBD1 (6 bases). V was clipped by 2 bases and J by 6 bases, with 13 bases between them. Germline V CDR1 and CDR2: LGHDT, YNNKEL (reference sequence). This CDR3 is 14 amino acids long. The CDR3 nucleotides are TGTGCCAGCAGCCAACGTCAGGGGATGGATGGCTACACCTTC. Protein sequence: CASSQRQGMDGYTF.

The J gene is TRBJ1-1, the V gene TRBV18, with 7 bases matching TRBD1. V gave up 4 bases and J gave up 2 bases; unmatched junction bases: 4. CDR3 length: 14 residues. Germline assignment: CDR1 KGHSH and CDR2 LQKENI. DNA for the CDR3: TGTGCCAGCTCACGACAGGGTGCTAACACTGAAGCTTTCTTT. Translating gives CASSRQGANTEAFF.

This CDR3 reads CATSRELAGDDEQYF. DNA for the CDR3: TGTGCCACCAGCAGAGAGTTGGCGGGAGACGACGAGCAGTACTTC. The chain uses TRBV15 and TRBJ2-7, with 7 bases lining up with TRBD2. The germline CDR1 and CDR2 sequences are LNHNV and YYDKDF (reference sequence). V lost 0 bases, J lost 5 bases, and 7 bases stayed unmatched. CDR3 length: 15 amino acids.

The gene calls are TRBV6-5 and TRBJ2-5; D may be TRBD2 (7 bases). Per the germline V gene, CDR1 is MNHEY and CDR2 is SVGAGI. V was trimmed by 6 bases and J by 2 bases, leaving 13 bases between them. The length of the CDR3 is 14 residues. CDR3 in DNA: TGTGCCAGCAGCCCCGGGGGGCCGCAAGAGACCCAGTACTTC. As protein: CASSPGGPQETQYF.

The J gene is TRBJ1-5, the V gene TRBV15, with 7 positions matching TRBD1. The CDR3 is 16 amino acids. Trimming at V came to 0 bases and at J to 0 bases, leaving 2 bases not matched to a gene. Looked up from germline, CDR1 is LNHNV and CDR2 is YYDKDF (reference sequence). This chain's CDR3 is CATSRDQGDSNQPQHF. The CDR3 nucleotides are TGTGCCACCAGCAGAGATCAGGGGGATAGCAATCAGCCCCAGCATTTT.

The chain has TRBV7-2 and TRBJ2-5; 10 bases align to TRBD2. The CDR3 contains 17 residues. Germline CDR1 and CDR2: SGHTA and FQGNSA. Germline trimming cut 3 bases from V and 5 bases from J; bases unmatched to any gene: 12. The DNA for the CDR3 is TGTGCCAGCAGCTTGCGCTGGCTAGCGGGAGATAAGGAGACCCAGTACTTC. As protein: CASSLRWLAGDKETQYF.

This clone was seen only a few times. The rearrangement links TRBV29-1 to TRBJ2-3; 15 bases line up with TRBD2. Losses at the gene ends were 1 base for V and 4 bases for J; bases not matched to a gene: 18. This CDR3 contains 21 residues. Germline V gene sequence: CDR1 SQVTM, CDR2 ANQGSEA. The CDR3 spells CSVEVFEGLWTSGRGADTQYF. The DNA for the CDR3 is TGCAGCGTTGAAGTTTTCGAGGGTCTCTGGACTAGCGGGAGGGGGGCAGATACGCAGTATTTT.

This chain connects TRBV6-6 to TRBJ1-4; 10 nucleotides line up with TRBD1. V lost 6 bases, J lost 1 base, and 2 bases stayed unmatched. The germline V gene encodes CDR1 MNHNY and CDR2 SVGAGI (reference sequence). This CDR3 comprises 15 residues. The CDR3: CASSRTGGTNEKLFF. CDR3 DNA: TGTGCCAGCAGCCGGACAGGGGGAACTAATGAAAAACTGTTTTTT.

The V and J genes are TRBV27 and TRBJ1-6, with 10 bases identical to TRBD1. Germline V gene data show CDR1 as MNHEY and CDR2 as SMNVEV (reference sequence). After removal of 5 bases from V and 4 bases from J, the junction contained 11 bases not matched to a gene. This CDR3 has 18 amino acids. The CDR3 is CASSPARTGGLYNSPLHF. For the CDR3, the DNA is TGTGCCAGCAGTCCTGCCCGGACAGGGGGATTGTATAATTCACCCCTCCACTTT.

The rearrangement uses TRBV7-6 and TRBJ1-2; 10 positions match TRBD1. Per the germline V gene, CDR1 is SGHVS and CDR2 is FNYEAQ. This CDR3 comprises 15 residues. The J segment lost 8 bases and the V segment lost 4 bases, leaving 10 bases of the junction unmatched. Here the CDR3 DNA reads TGTGCCAGCAGCTCTCCGGGACAGGGGCGTAGCGGCTACACCTTC. As protein: CASSSPGQGRSGYTF.

This clone was detected once. V and J are TRBV5-1 and TRBJ2-7; 9 nucleotides line up with TRBD2. CDR1 is SGHRS, CDR2 YFSETQ, per germline. The length of the CDR3 is 15 residues. V gave up 0 bases and J gave up 2 bases; unmatched junction bases: 3. CDR3 amino acids: CASSLEREAPYEQYF. The CDR3 bases are TGCGCCAGCAGCTTGGAGCGGGAGGCCCCCTACGAGCAGTACTTC.

This chain links TRBV28 with TRBJ2-7; 12 nucleotides align to TRBD1. After removal of 7 bases from V and 4 bases from J, the junction contained 11 bases not matched to a gene. CDR3 size: 16 residues. Germline V gene sequence: CDR1 MDHEN, CDR2 SYDVKM. CDR3 nucleotides: TGTGCCAGCATCCCGGGACAGGGGGCAATGGGGTACGAGCAGTACTTC. Residues: CASIPGQGAMGYEQYF.

The CDR3 sequence: CAISGSVNTEAFF. For the CDR3, the DNA is TGTGCCATCAGTGGAAGCGTGAACACTGAAGCTTTCTTT. This chain connects TRBV10-3 to TRBJ1-1; D gene uncertain. CDR3 length: 13 amino acids. Trimming took off 4 bases at V and 0 bases at J, with 6 bases between the two ends. Germline loops: CDR1 ENHRY, CDR2 SYGVKD.

J is TRBJ2-7 and V is TRBV6-5; D unclear. V dropped 4 bases and J dropped 4 bases, with 14 bases sitting between them. Germline lookup yields CDR1 MNHEY and CDR2 SVGAGI. This CDR3 is built from 14 residues. The CDR3 DNA follows: TGTGCCAGCAGTTTGTCTCTCGCAGTTTACGAGCAGTACTTC. This encodes CASSLSLAVYEQYF.

The rearrangement uses TRBV27 and TRBJ2-1; TRBD2 aligns across 7 bases. The CDR3 runs 15 residues. Trimming cost V 4 bases and J 9 bases; bases outside gene matches: 12. Germline CDR1 and CDR2: MNHEY and SMNVEV (reference sequence). The CDR3 bases are TGTGCCAGCAGTTCTCGGACTAGAAGATTGGGTGAGCAGTTCTTC. This sequence encodes CASSSRTRRLGEQFF.

This clone was counted a few times. In nucleotides, the CDR3 is TGTGCCAGTAGCCCCCTTGGGTCAGGGCGGAATGAGCAGTTCTTC. Translating it yields CASSPLGSGRNEQFF. The chain recombines TRBV19 with TRBJ2-1; the D gene is possibly TRBD1 (5 bases). Germline lookup yields CDR1 LNHDA and CDR2 SQIVND (reference sequence). V lost 6 bases to trimming and J lost 7 bases, with 19 bases between them. The CDR3 totals 15 residues. The full variable domain, its missing parts supplied by reference TRBV19 and TRBJ2-1, is DGGITQSPKYLFRKEGQNVTLSCEQNLNHDAMYWYRQDPGQGLRLIYYSQIVNDFQKGDIAEGYSVSREKKESFPLTVTSAQKNPTAFYLCASSPLGSGRNEQFFGPGTRLTVL.

This clone was picked up one time. This rearrangement joins TRBV29-1 to TRBJ2-3, with 12 bases identical to TRBD2. Germline CDR1 is SQVTM and CDR2 is ANQGSEA. The J segment lost 8 bases and the V segment lost 3 bases, leaving 6 bases of the junction unmatched. The CDR3 is 14 residues long. The DNA for the CDR3 is TGCAGCGTTGATCCGTCTAGCGGGAGGGGTACGCAGTATTTT. Translation: CSVDPSSGRGTQYF.

This clone came up once. The chain recombines TRBV30 with TRBJ1-1; D is perhaps TRBD1 (6 bases). Germline assignment: CDR1 GTSNPN and CDR2 SVGIG (reference sequence). The CDR3 has 17 residues. V was shortened by 4 bases and J by 3 bases, with 24 bases between the two germline ends. The CDR3 loop is CAWIPGALTFVYTEAFF. The CDR3 coding sequence is TGTGCCTGGATACCAGGGGCGCTTACTTTTGTCTACACTGAAGCTTTCTTT. The variable domain in full, with the rest retrieved from reference TRBV30 and TRBJ1-1, is SQTIHQWPATLVQPVGSPLSLECTVEGTSNPNLYWYRQAAGRGLQLLFYSVGIGQISSEVPQNLSASRPQDRQFILSSKKLLLSDSGFYLCAWIPGALTFVYTEAFFGQGTRLTVV.

J is TRBJ2-1 and V is TRBV4-1; perhaps TRBD1 as D (5 bases). CDR1 and CDR2 (germline): MGHRA, YSYEKL. V was pared by 4 bases and J by 3 bases, with 13 bases between. CDR3 size: 15 residues. The CDR3 reads CASSPVGRDYNEQFF. The CDR3 DNA reads TGCGCCAGCAGCCCGGTAGGCAGGGACTACAATGAGCAGTTCTTC.

This clone was seen only once. CDR3 loop: CASSVVTGRDRPQHF. Here the CDR3 DNA reads TGTGCCAGCAGCGTAGTAACTGGCCGGGACAGGCCCCAGCATTTT. The V gene is TRBV9, the J gene TRBJ1-5; 7 bases match TRBD1. CDR3 length equals 15 residues. Trimming removed 0 bases from V and 9 bases from J; junction bases left unmatched: 9. In germline, CDR1 is SGDLS, CDR2 YYNGEE.

The gene calls are TRBV6-6 and TRBJ2-1; 7 bases agree with TRBD1. This CDR3 has 14 residues. Trimming removed 4 bases from V and 0 bases from J; junction bases left unmatched: 0. The germline V gene encodes CDR1 MNHNY and CDR2 SVGAGI (reference sequence). The CDR3, as DNA: TGTGCCAGCAGTTGGGACAGCTCCTACAATGAGCAGTTCTTC. It yields the protein CASSWDSSYNEQFF.

The chain couples TRBV7-9 to TRBJ1-6; TRBD1 aligns across 7 bases. Trimming took 5 bases from V and 7 from J; bases not matched to a gene: 5. This CDR3 region has 14 residues. The V gene's germline CDR1 is SEHNR and CDR2 FQNEAQ (reference sequence). The chain's CDR3 is CASSTRDSNSPLHF. The CDR3 nucleotides read TGTGCCAGCAGCACTCGGGACAGCAATTCACCCCTCCACTTT.

The rearrangement joins TRBV7-3 to TRBJ2-3; weak D call: TRBD1 (6 bases). Trimming pared 4 bases from V and 2 bases from J, leaving 10 bases between. Germline values: CDR1 SGHTA, CDR2 FQGTGA. CDR3 length: 14 amino acids. The CDR3 is CASSSQGSTDTQYF. The CDR3 coding sequence is TGTGCCAGCAGCTCCCAGGGGTCCACAGATACGCAGTATTTT.